Below, 28 T cell receptor beta chains from the same sample are listed, as sequenced in a study of blood T cell repertoires in COVID-19. Clones were read by immunoSEQ multiplex PCR, and TCRdb kept only the in-frame ones, dropping some. This sample has approximately 300,000 clones; more than 80% occur once, and the top ten carry approximately 6.5%. What was sequenced was peripheral blood. These receptors came from a man younger than 35 who had recovered from COVID-19.

This clone was recorded once. The CDR3 DNA reads TGTGCCAGCAGCTTAGGGCCAGGGATCTACGAGCAGTACTTC. Translation gives CASSLGPGIYEQYF. The chain employs TRBV7-2 and TRBJ2-7; possibly TRBD1 for D (5 bases). CDR3 length equals 14 residues. V lost 1 base and J lost 3, with 10 bases in between. CDR1 and CDR2 (germline): SGHTA, FQGNSA.

V and J are TRBV3-1 (or the pseudogene TRBV3-2) and TRBJ2-7, with 9 bases matching TRBD2. The trim removed 4 bases at V and 6 bases at J, leaving 10 bases unmatched. This CDR3 contains 15 residues. Germline V lookup: CDR1 LGHDT, CDR2 YNNKEL (reference sequence). The CDR3 region is CASSRPGLAYCEQYF. CDR3 coding DNA: TGTGCCAGCAGCCGACCGGGACTAGCTTACTGCGAGCAGTACTTC.

The V and J genes are TRBV3-1 (or the pseudogene TRBV3-2) and TRBJ2-3, with TRBD2 as a possible D gene (5 bases). V lost 0 bases and J 2 bases, leaving 6 bases between the germline ends. This CDR3 is 14 amino acids long. CDR1 LGHDT and CDR2 YNNKEL come from the germline V gene (reference sequence). CDR3 sequence: CASSQEGVTDTQYF. The CDR3 bases are TGTGCCAGCAGCCAAGAGGGAGTCACAGATACGCAGTATTTT.

The rearrangement uses TRBV9 and TRBJ2-7; 9 nucleotides agree with TRBD1. Unmatched junction bases numbered 6, after V lost 4 bases and J lost 4 bases. The CDR3 totals 14 residues. CDR1 is SGDLS, CDR2 YYNGEE, per germline. The CDR3 coding sequence is TGTGCCAGCAGCACTCGGACAGGGGATTACGAGCAGTACTTC. Its protein product is CASSTRTGDYEQYF.

The count of this clone is one. CDR3 bases: TGTGCCAGCAATCAGGGGGGTACTGAAGCTTTCTTT. Translated: CASNQGGTEAFF. V and J are TRBV2 and TRBJ1-1; 7 bases agree with TRBD1. J lost 5 bases, V lost 7 bases, and 4 bases had no gene match. This CDR3 is built from 12 residues. In germline, CDR1 is SNHLY, CDR2 FYNNEI.

The CDR3 DNA sequence: TGTGCCACCTCCCTGAGGGGGTCCATCAATGAGCAGTTCTTC. The encoded protein is CATSLRGSINEQFF. The chain joins TRBV18 to TRBJ2-1, with D possibly TRBD1 on 6 matching bases. The CDR3 contains 14 residues. The V gene lost 10 bases and the J gene lost 6 bases, with 19 bases spanning the gap. CDR1 KGHSH and CDR2 LQKENI come from the germline V gene.

The V gene is TRBV9, the J gene TRBJ1-2; 7 nucleotides agree with TRBD1. Germline CDR1 and CDR2: SGDLS and YYNGEE. Trimming took 4 bases from V and 4 from J; bases not matched to a gene: 7. This CDR3 contains 14 residues. In nucleotides, the CDR3 is TGTGCCAGCAGCACTACGACAGGGCCCTATGGCTACACCTTC. Protein: CASSTTTGPYGYTF.

The chain has TRBV2 and TRBJ2-7; 13 bases match TRBD2. V dropped 6 bases and J dropped 2; count of bases not matched to a gene: 4. This CDR3 region has 15 residues. Per the germline V gene, CDR1 is SNHLY and CDR2 is FYNNEI. Here the CDR3 reads CASRVGLAGPYEQYF. CDR3 nucleotide sequence: TGTGCCAGCAGGGTGGGACTAGCGGGGCCCTACGAGCAGTACTTC.

This chain joins TRBV6-2 or TRBV6-3 and TRBJ1-2; perhaps TRBD1 as D (5 bases). The CDR3 contains 14 residues. Germline CDR1 is MNHEY and CDR2 is SVGEGT. V lost 1 base, J lost 1 base, and 7 bases lay in between. CDR3 sequence (DNA): TGTGCCAGCAGTTACTACGGGGGTAACTATGGCTACACCTTC. This encodes CASSYYGGNYGYTF.

In DNA form, the CDR3 reads TGTGCCAGTAGTATAGCTAGCGGGAGGGCTTCCGGGGCCAACGTCCTGACTTTC. It specifies CASSIASGRASGANVLTF. This chain links TRBV19 with TRBJ2-6; 12 bases agree with TRBD2. The length of the CDR3 is 18 residues. V lost 1 base and J lost 4; bases outside the gene matches: 5. CDR1 is LNHDA, CDR2 SQIVND, per germline (reference sequence).

CDR3 amino acids: CASSPETGITDTQYF. CDR3 sequence (DNA): TGTGCCAGCAGCCCCGAGACAGGGATCACAGATACGCAGTATTTT. V and J are TRBV9 and TRBJ2-3, with 7 bases lining up with TRBD1. V was clipped by 4 bases and J by 2 bases; unmatched bases: 7. The CDR3 has 15 amino acids. Germline CDR1 and CDR2: SGDLS and YYNGEE.

This CDR3 is CASRLTASYGYTF. As DNA, the CDR3 is TGTGCCAGTAGGCTGACAGCATCCTATGGCTACACCTTC. This chain uses TRBV19 with TRBJ1-2; D may be TRBD1 (5 bases). This CDR3 spans 13 amino acids. Trimming stripped 6 bases from V and 4 bases from J, with 12 bases between. The germline V gene encodes CDR1 LNHDA and CDR2 SQIVND (reference sequence).

The CDR3 sequence: CASSYGTGFYEQYF. CDR3 bases: TGTGCCAGCAGTTACGGGACAGGATTCTACGAGCAGTACTTC. The genes are TRBV6-5 and TRBJ2-7; 8 bases map to TRBD1. Germline CDR1 is MNHEY and CDR2 is SVGAGI. Trimming removed 2 bases from V and 3 bases from J; junction bases left unmatched: 3. CDR3 length equals 14 residues.

The CDR3 is CASSLQEGQIYGYTF. For the CDR3, the DNA is TGTGCCAGCTCGCTACAGGAAGGCCAGATCTATGGCTACACCTTC. V is TRBV18 and J is TRBJ1-2; TRBD1 is a possible D gene (5 bases). Trimming shortened V by 6 bases and J by 4 bases, and 18 bases separated the two germline ends. The germline V gene has CDR1 KGHSH and CDR2 LQKENI. The CDR3 contains 15 residues.

The chain carries TRBV19 and TRBJ1-4; the D gene is possibly TRBD1 (5 bases). Between the trimmed V and J ends, which lost 2 bases and 3 bases, there was a span of 16 bases. This CDR3 comprises 17 residues. Germline CDR1 is LNHDA and CDR2 is SQIVND (reference sequence). This CDR3 is CASSIKGPTTANEKLFF. CDR3 sequence (DNA): TGTGCCAGTAGTATAAAGGGGCCTACCACGGCTAATGAAAAACTGTTTTTT.

The rearrangement joins TRBV4-3 to TRBJ2-1; 15 nucleotides line up with TRBD2. This CDR3 has 19 amino acids. The germline CDR1 and CDR2 sequences are LGHNA and YSLEER. V shed 3 bases and J 8 bases; nucleotides not matched to a gene: 14. The CDR3 bases are TGCGCCAGCAGCCAGAAGGGTCCTGGACTAGCGGGGGGGAGAGATGAGCAGTTCTTC. Residues: CASSQKGPGLAGGRDEQFF.

V and J are TRBV6-5 and TRBJ2-2, with D perhaps matching TRBD1 (5 bases). V was cut by 8 bases and J by 6 bases, with 13 bases left in between. Germline V gene lookup returns CDR1 MNHEY and CDR2 SVGAGI. This CDR3 is built from 13 residues. The CDR3 is CASGSRVAGELFF. The DNA for the CDR3 is TGTGCCAGCGGTAGCAGGGTAGCCGGGGAGCTGTTTTTT.

The chain employs TRBV4-2 and TRBJ2-7; no reliable D call. Trimming removed 6 bases at V and 3 bases at J, with 9 bases between. The CDR3 runs 12 residues. The germline V gene encodes CDR1 LGHNA and CDR2 YNFKEQ. This CDR3 is CASSRSVYEQYF. The DNA of the CDR3 is TGTGCCAGCAGTCGTTCGGTCTACGAGCAGTACTTC.

The gene calls are TRBV11-3 and TRBJ2-7, with D possibly TRBD2 on 5 matching bases. This CDR3 contains 13 residues. Germline V CDR1 and CDR2: SGHNT, YENEEA. The ends were cut back, 1 base at V and 1 base at J, with 5 bases in the middle. The CDR3 is CASSLGGSYEQYF. CDR3 nucleotides: TGTGCCAGCAGCTTAGGCGGGTCCTACGAGCAGTACTTC. Variable domain in full (rest from reference TRBV11-3 and TRBJ2-7): EAGVVQSPRYKIIEKKQPVAFWCNPISGHNTLYWYLQNLGQGPELLIRYENEEAVDDSQLPKDRFSAERLKGVDSTLKIQPAELGDSAVYLCASSLGGSYEQYFGPGTRLTVT.

The rearrangement links TRBV4-1 to TRBJ1-5; unclear D gene. In germline, CDR1 is MGHRA, CDR2 YSYEKL. V gave up 0 bases and J gave up 0 bases, with 6 bases separating them. The CDR3 sequence is 15 residues long. DNA for the CDR3: TGCGCCAGCAGCCAAGACACTCATAGCAATCAGCCCCAGCATTTT. Encoded protein: CASSQDTHSNQPQHF.

The chain couples TRBV29-1 to TRBJ2-7, with 13 bases that match TRBD2. The germline V gene has CDR1 SQVTM and CDR2 ANQGSEA. The CDR3 is made up of 15 amino acids. J gave up 2 bases and V 7 bases, and 8 bases lay outside the gene matches. CDR3 DNA sequence: TGCAGCGCACGACTAGCGGGGGGCCGAACCTACGAGCAGTACTTC. This translates into CSARLAGGRTYEQYF.

This rearrangement joins TRBV7-9 to TRBJ2-1; weak D call: TRBD2 (7 bases). CDR1 is SEHNR and CDR2 is FQNEAQ in the germline V gene (reference sequence). V was pared by 0 bases and J by 5 bases, with 14 bases between. The CDR3 spans 16 residues. The DNA for the CDR3 is TGTGCCAGCAGCTTAGCTATGGCGGGGGCCGACAATGAGCAGTTCTTC. It codes for CASSLAMAGADNEQFF.

The rearrangement joins TRBV7-2 to TRBJ2-5; 11 positions match TRBD2. The CDR3 extends over 16 amino acids. Looked up from germline, CDR1 is SGHTA and CDR2 is FQGNSA. Unmatched junction bases numbered 9, after V lost 4 bases and J lost 5 bases. As DNA, the CDR3 is TGTGCCAGCAGCTCTAAACTAGCGGGAGAATGGGAGACCCAGTACTTC. Translated, it gives CASSSKLAGEWETQYF. Using reference TRBV7-2 and TRBJ2-5 for the parts outside the CDR3, the full variable domain is GAGVSQSPSNKVTEKGKDVELRCDPISGHTALYWYRQSLGQGLEFLIYFQGNSAPDKSGLPSDRFSAERTGGSVSTLTIQRTQQEDSAVYLCASSSKLAGEWETQYFGPGTRLLVL.

This chain joins TRBV7-9 and TRBJ1-1, with D unclear. The V end lost 0 bases, the J end lost 7 bases, and 9 bases lay between the germline ends. Per the germline V gene, CDR1 is SEHNR and CDR2 is FQNEAQ (reference sequence). This CDR3 is built from 13 residues. CDR3 protein: CASSLAGSGEAFF. For the CDR3, the DNA is TGTGCCAGCAGCTTAGCAGGTTCGGGTGAAGCTTTCTTT.

The chain recombines TRBV5-4 with TRBJ1-1; a weak D match, TRBD1 (5 bases). Trimming removed 0 bases at V and 1 base at J, with 13 bases between. The CDR3 length is 16 residues. The germline V gene encodes CDR1 SGHNT and CDR2 YYREEE (reference sequence). Here the CDR3 DNA reads TGTGCCAGCAGCTTGGAGGGACTTCTGGGGAACACTGAAGCTTTCTTT. This gives the protein CASSLEGLLGNTEAFF.

The chain links TRBV5-1 to TRBJ2-4; 7 bases fit TRBD1. V lost 3 bases to trimming and J lost 5 bases; unmatched junction nucleotides: 5. From germline, CDR1 is SGHRS and CDR2 YFSETQ. CDR3 length equals 14 residues. For the CDR3, the DNA is TGCGCCAGCAGCTCATCCGGGACAGAAAACATTCAGTACTTC. It translates to CASSSSGTENIQYF.

This chain connects TRBV19 to TRBJ2-1; 15 nucleotides align to TRBD2. CDR1 LNHDA and CDR2 SQIVND come from the germline V gene (reference sequence). The CDR3 contains 16 residues. The ends lost 6 bases at V and 5 bases at J; junction bases unmatched: 5. The CDR3 DNA reads TGTGCCAGTAGCACATGGACTAGCGGGAGGGACAATGAGCAGTTCTTC. It encodes CASSTWTSGRDNEQFF.

The genes are TRBV5-1 and TRBJ2-1, with D possibly TRBD2 on 6 matching bases. V lost 4 bases and J 9 bases, leaving 14 bases between the germline ends. Looked up from germline, CDR1 is SGHRS and CDR2 is YFSETQ. The CDR3 is made up of 13 amino acids. The CDR3 here is CASSPEGSSEQFF. CDR3 in DNA: TGCGCCAGCAGCCCGGAGGGTAGCAGTGAGCAGTTCTTC. The full variable domain, with the rest looked up from reference TRBV5-1 and TRBJ2-1, is KAGVTQTPRYLIKTRGQQVTLSCSPISGHRSVSWYQQTPGQGLQFLFEYFSETQRNKGNFPGRFSGRQFSNSRSEMNVSTLELGDSALYLCASSPEGSSEQFFGPGTRLTVL.